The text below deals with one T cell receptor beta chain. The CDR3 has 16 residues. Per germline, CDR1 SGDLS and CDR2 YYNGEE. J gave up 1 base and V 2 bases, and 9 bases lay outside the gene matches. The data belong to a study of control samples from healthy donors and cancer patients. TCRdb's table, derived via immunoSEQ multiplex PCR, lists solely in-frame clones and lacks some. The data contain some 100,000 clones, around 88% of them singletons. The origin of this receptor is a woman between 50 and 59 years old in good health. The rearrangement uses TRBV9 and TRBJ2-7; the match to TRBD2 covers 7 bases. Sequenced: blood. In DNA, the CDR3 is TGTGCCAGCAGCGTTAGCGGCGCGGGGGTGTCCTACGAGCAGTACTTC. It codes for CASSVSGAGVSYEQYF. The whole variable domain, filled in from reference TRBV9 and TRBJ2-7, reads DSGVTQTPKHLITATGQRVTLRCSPRSGDLSVYWYQQSLDQGLQFLIQYYNGEERAKGNILERFSAQQFPDLHSELNLSSLELGDSALYFCASSVSGAGVSYEQYFGPGTRLTVT.